The 29 T cell receptor beta chains reported below all come from one sample, sequenced in a study of CD8+CD57+ T cells in acquired aplastic anemia (dated by TCRdb to 2016 to 2018). Patients chosen for sequencing had shown expansion of CD8+CD57+ cells by flow cytometry. Sequencing took place on an Illumina HiSeq 2000. Genomic DNA was used as template for profiling of TCR beta VDJ combinations and CDR3 sequences. TCRdb reprocessed the public reads (quality trimming at Q25 with fastp, clone calling with MiXCR) and kept in-frame beta chains. Entries that share a CDR3 protein sequence are merged under the most common genes and DNA. The sample has roughly 200,000 distinct CDR3 sequences on record, 65% of them singletons. Roughly 62% of the sample lies in the top ten. Input material: sorted CD4+, CD8+, or CD8+CD57+ T cells (not recorded which) from PBMCs. These TCRs come from a human donor with aplastic anemia.

The V gene is TRBV9, the J gene TRBJ2-7; 7 bases map to TRBD1. Looked up from germline, CDR1 is SGDLS and CDR2 is YYNGEE. Unmatched junction bases numbered 6, after V lost 0 bases and J lost 3 bases. This CDR3 comprises 15 residues. The CDR3, as DNA: TGTGCCAGCAGCGTAGCAGGGACAGACTTCTACGAGCAGTACTTC. Translated: CASSVAGTDFYEQYF.

The V and J genes are TRBV20-1 and TRBJ2-1; TRBD2 matches 16 bases. V trimming: 4 bases; J trimming: 4 bases; junction bases outside the gene matches: 10. CDR3 length equals 18 residues. Germline V CDR1 and CDR2: DFQATT, SNEGSKA (reference sequence). In DNA form, the CDR3 reads TGCAGTGCTACGGGACTAGCGGGAGGGATGCCGTTTTACAATGAGCAGTTCTTC. This translates into CSATGLAGGMPFYNEQFF.

This chain uses TRBV29-1 with TRBJ2-3, with D possibly TRBD2 on 5 matching bases. Trimming removed 7 bases from V and 2 bases from J, with 16 bases in between. The CDR3 extends over 14 amino acids. CDR1 SQVTM and CDR2 ANQGSEA come from the germline V gene. The DNA for the CDR3 is TGCAGCGGGACGGAACTAGGATTCACAGATACGCAGTATTTT. Its translation: CSGTELGFTDTQYF.

This clonotype has a handful of counts. The V and J genes are TRBV15 and TRBJ2-1; D possibly corresponds to TRBD1 (5 bases). The CDR3 loop spans 14 amino acids. The germline V gene encodes CDR1 LNHNV and CDR2 YYDKDF (reference sequence). The V end was cut by 3 bases, the J end by 4 bases, with 10 bases between. The DNA of the CDR3 is TGTGCCACCAGCAGGTATGACAGTTACAATGAGCAGTTCTTC. Encoded protein: CATSRYDSYNEQFF.

The genes are TRBV19 and TRBJ2-1; 7 bases are a match to TRBD2. The germline CDR1 and CDR2 sequences are LNHDA and SQIVND (reference sequence). V lost 9 bases and J lost 3; bases outside the gene matches: 11. The CDR3 sequence is 15 residues long. Here the CDR3 DNA reads TGTGCCAGCCGATTCAGCGGGACGGGCTACAATGAGCAGTTCTTC. Its translation is CASRFSGTGYNEQFF.

This chain joins TRBV7-3 and TRBJ1-2; a weak D match, TRBD1 (5 bases). Germline CDR1 is SGHTA and CDR2 is FQGTGA. Trimming took 6 bases from V and 0 from J, leaving 11 bases between them. There are 14 residues in the CDR3. The CDR3 DNA is TGTGCCAGCAGGCCGGGGGTTACTAACTATGGCTACACCTTC. Translated, it gives CASRPGVTNYGYTF.

V is TRBV5-4 and J is TRBJ1-2; 8 bases fit TRBD1. With 4 bases clipped from V and 4 bases from J, the junction kept 6 bases outside the gene matches. The CDR3 totals 14 residues. The germline gives CDR1 SGHNT, CDR2 YYREEE (reference sequence). The CDR3 DNA is TGTGCCAGCAGCGGGACGACAGGGGTCTATGGCTACACCTTC. Translating gives CASSGTTGVYGYTF. Combining the CDR3 with reference TRBV5-4 and TRBJ1-2 gives the whole variable domain ETGVTQSPTHLIKTRGQQVTLRCSSQSGHNTVSWYQQALGQGPQFIFQYYREEENGRGNFPPRFSGLQFPNYSSELNVNALELDDSALYLCASSGTTGVYGYTFGSGTRLTVV.

This clonotype came up a few times. The chain carries TRBV7-9 and TRBJ1-1; D not certain. Germline-derived CDR1 and CDR2 are SEHNR and FQNEAQ (reference sequence). The CDR3 is 14 amino acids. Deletions cut 5 bases from V and 0 bases from J, with 10 bases between. CDR3 sequence: CASSPSAVNTEAFF. The DNA of the CDR3 is TGTGCCAGCAGCCCGAGCGCAGTGAACACTGAAGCTTTCTTT. Variable domain in full (rest from reference TRBV7-9 and TRBJ1-1): DTGVSQNPRHKITKRGQNVTFRCDPISEHNRLYWYRQTLGQGPEFLTYFQNEAQLEKSRLLSDRFSAERPKGSFSTLEIQRTEQGDSAMYLCASSPSAVNTEAFFGQGTRLTVV.

The gene calls are TRBV10-3 and TRBJ1-1; D not resolved. CDR1 and CDR2 from the germline V gene are ENHRY and SYGVKD. Trimming left V 4 bases short and J 5 bases short, with 14 bases between. This CDR3 has 14 amino acids. The CDR3 here is CAISASPGGTEAFF. CDR3 DNA: TGTGCCATCAGTGCCTCGCCTGGAGGAACTGAAGCTTTCTTT.

The gene calls are TRBV6-1 and TRBJ2-7; TRBD2 matches at 9 bases. From germline, CDR1 is MNHNS and CDR2 SASEGT. Trimming took 4 bases from V and 3 from J; bases not matched to a gene: 1. This CDR3 region has 13 residues. CDR3 protein: CASSVSGSYEQYF. CDR3 coding DNA: TGTGCCAGCAGTGTTAGCGGGAGCTACGAGCAGTACTTC.

The chain uses TRBV7-8 and TRBJ2-7; TRBD1 agrees at 7 bases. This CDR3 is built from 14 residues. Germline V CDR1 and CDR2: SGHVS, FQNEAQ. The junction had 7 bases not matched to a gene; V was cut back by 1 base and J by 7 bases. DNA of the CDR3: TGTGCCAGCAGCTTAGGGACAGGTTTGGGAGAGCAGTACTTC. This sequence encodes CASSLGTGLGEQYF.

The sample holds many counts of this clonotype. V usage is TRBV27 and J usage is TRBJ2-7; D gene ambiguous. V gave up 0 bases and J gave up 3 bases, with 12 bases separating them. CDR1 is MNHEY and CDR2 is SMNVEV in the germline V gene (reference sequence). The CDR3 length is 15 residues. The CDR3 DNA follows: TGTGCCAGCAGTTTATCCCTTGTGCGGATCTACGAGCAGTACTTC. It specifies CASSLSLVRIYEQYF.

The chain combines TRBV19 with TRBJ1-5, with 10 bases aligning to TRBD1. Germline-derived CDR1 and CDR2 are LNHDA and SQIVND (reference sequence). The CDR3 runs 15 residues. The ends lost 5 bases at V and 4 bases at J; junction bases unmatched: 5. The CDR3 sequence is CASSLGQGINQPQHF. DNA for the CDR3: TGTGCCAGTAGTTTGGGACAGGGGATAAATCAGCCCCAGCATTTT.

The V gene is TRBV20-1, the J gene TRBJ1-1; D ambiguous. This CDR3 has 13 amino acids. The germline V and J ends were trimmed by 0 bases and 1 base, with 6 bases remaining between them. Per the germline V gene, CDR1 is DFQATT and CDR2 is SNEGSKA (reference sequence). In DNA, the CDR3 is TGCAGTGCTAGAGAGGACGAGAACACTGAAGCTTTCTTT. This encodes CSAREDENTEAFF.

The V gene is TRBV29-1, the J gene TRBJ1-1; D uncertain. The V end was cut by 1 base, the J end by 6 bases, with 9 bases between. The germline V gene encodes CDR1 SQVTM and CDR2 ANQGSEA. The CDR3 is 12 amino acids. The CDR3 bases are TGCAGCGTTGAAGGCCCAGGCCCTGAAGCTTTCTTT. This codes for CSVEGPGPEAFF.

Of note for this clonotype: One end of the junction varies from germline; a read error may be responsible. V is TRBV7-9 and J is TRBJ2-7; D is possibly TRBD1 or TRBD2 (5 bases each). There are 15 residues in the CDR3. Germline values: CDR1 SEHNR, CDR2 FQNEAQ (reference sequence). In DNA, the CDR3 is TGCGCCAGCAGCTTGAGGGGTTTCGGCCGCGAATATCAGTACTTC. Residues: CASSLRGFGREYQYF.

J is TRBJ1-2 and V is TRBV7-8; D is unclear. CDR1 and CDR2 (germline): SGHVS, FQNEAQ. Trimming took off 1 base at V and 0 bases at J, with 9 bases between the two ends. This CDR3 contains 15 residues. This CDR3 reads CASSLVSDPNYGYTF. Here the CDR3 DNA reads TGTGCCAGCAGCTTAGTTTCAGACCCTAACTATGGCTACACCTTC. The full variable domain, with the rest looked up from reference TRBV7-8 and TRBJ1-2, is GAGVSQSPRYKVAKRGQDVALRCDPISGHVSLFWYQQALGQGPEFLTYFQNEAQLDKSGLPSDRFFAERPEGSVSTLKIQRTQQEDSAVYLCASSLVSDPNYGYTFGSGTRLTVV.

The rearrangement joins TRBV12-3 or TRBV12-4 to TRBJ1-2; 10 nucleotides match TRBD1. CDR3 size: 15 residues. Trimming removed 5 bases from V and 7 bases from J; junction bases left unmatched: 10. The CDR3 DNA reads as TGTGCCAGCAGTGCTTTTGGACAGGGGGTTGGTGGCTACACCTTC. It codes for CASSAFGQGVGGYTF.

Only a few counts were recorded for this clonotype. The chain joins TRBV6-4 to TRBJ2-3, with 7 bases identical to TRBD1. The germline CDR1 and CDR2 sequences are MRHNA and SNTAGT. The CDR3 loop spans 14 amino acids. V was clipped by 5 bases and J by 3 bases; unmatched bases: 5. CDR3: CASSPDRETDTQYF. Written as DNA, the CDR3 is TGTGCCAGCAGTCCCGACAGGGAGACAGATACGCAGTATTTT.

The rearrangement joins TRBV9 to TRBJ1-5, with D possibly being TRBD1 (5 bases). The germline gives CDR1 SGDLS, CDR2 YYNGEE. The V gene lost 4 bases and the J gene lost 3 bases, with 17 bases spanning the gap. The CDR3 covers 16 residues. CDR3 region: CASSLHGTASNQPQHF. DNA of the CDR3: TGTGCCAGCAGCCTGCACGGGACGGCTTCCAATCAGCCCCAGCATTTT.

This clonotype came up once. CDR3 sequence (DNA): TGCGCCAGCAACCCCAGGGGGCAAGATTATGGCTACACCTTC. It encodes CASNPRGQDYGYTF. The V gene is TRBV5-1, the J gene TRBJ1-2; 8 bases are shared with TRBD1. CDR1 SGHRS and CDR2 YFSETQ come from the germline V gene. CDR3 length equals 14 residues. Trimming took 6 bases from V and 5 from J; bases not matched to a gene: 9.

Turning to this clonotype: In this CDR3 the conserved last residue, phenylalanine or tryptophan, is missing, so a read error is likely. The DNA is omitted, as the CDR3 cannot be located on it reliably, and the CDR3 follows TCRdb's listing. Here the CDR3 reads CASSLDSRQVRFL. V gene TRBV5-1 combines with J gene TRBJ2-7; TRBD1, the table's D call, was not compared with the DNA. The length of the CDR3 is 13 amino acids, counting both ends. CDR1 is SGHRS, CDR2 YFSETQ, per germline.

The J gene is TRBJ1-1, the V gene TRBV29-1; no clear D gene. CDR1 and CDR2 from the germline V gene are SQVTM and ANQGSEA. Trimming removed 7 bases from V and 2 bases from J, with 8 bases in between. The CDR3 is 11 residues long. The CDR3 here is CSGEVNTEAFF. The CDR3 bases are TGCAGCGGGGAAGTTAACACTGAAGCTTTCTTT.

The CDR3 sequence: CSVWGTERGTGELFF. The CDR3 DNA follows: TGCAGCGTCTGGGGGACGGAGAGGGGCACCGGGGAGCTGTTTTTT. The rearrangement links TRBV29-1 to TRBJ2-2, with D perhaps TRBD1 or TRBD2 (5 bases each). The CDR3 totals 15 residues. V was cut by 6 bases and J by 4 bases, with 18 bases left in between. Germline V gives CDR1 SQVTM, CDR2 ANQGSEA.

The chain combines TRBV10-2 with TRBJ2-1, with TRBD2 matching over 8 bases. Germline V gene sequence: CDR1 WSHSY, CDR2 SAAADI. This CDR3 contains 19 residues. The junction had 12 bases not matched to a gene; V was cut back by 0 bases and J by 2 bases. The CDR3 nucleotides read TGCGCCAGCAGTGAGTCCGGTCTTAGCGGGGCTACCACCTACAATGAGCAGTTCTTC. Protein sequence: CASSESGLSGATTYNEQFF.

The chain joins TRBV15 to TRBJ1-4; TRBD1 is a possible D gene (6 bases). CDR1 LNHNV and CDR2 YYDKDF come from the germline V gene (reference sequence). This CDR3 has 14 residues. V lost 5 bases and J lost 4, with 11 bases in between. The CDR3 sequence is CATSPRQDNEKLFF. The CDR3 DNA is TGTGCCACCAGCCCCCGACAGGATAATGAAAAACTGTTTTTT.

The genes are TRBV20-1 and TRBJ1-1; no reliable D call. Germline V lookup: CDR1 DFQATT, CDR2 SNEGSKA (reference sequence). The CDR3 has 11 amino acids. V dropped 0 bases and J dropped 6 bases, with 5 bases sitting between them. CDR3 in amino acids: CSARDAAEAFF. The DNA of the CDR3 is TGCAGTGCTAGAGATGCGGCTGAAGCTTTCTTT.

This clonotype was seen once. The CDR3 protein is CASSLRQRIPPSSGANVLTF. The DNA for the CDR3 is TGTGCCAGCAGTTTAAGGCAGAGAATTCCCCCTAGCTCTGGGGCCAACGTCCTGACTTTC. This sequence joins TRBV12-3 or TRBV12-4 and TRBJ2-6; no firm D call. CDR3 length: 20 amino acids. V lost 2 bases, J lost 0 bases, and 20 bases lay in between.

This clonotype was observed once. The chain carries TRBV10-3 and TRBJ2-4; D not certain. In germline, CDR1 is ENHRY, CDR2 SYGVKD. The CDR3 consists of 14 residues. Trimming removed 0 bases from V and 6 bases from J, with 9 bases in between. The CDR3 DNA is TGTGCCATCAGTGAGTCAGCAGGCCGAAACATTCAGTACTTC. Translation gives CAISESAGRNIQYF.